A single sample gave rise to the 20 T cell receptor beta chains below, sequenced in a study of OX40 agonist ivuxolimab in advanced cancers. Produced via immunoSEQ multiplex PCR; TCRdb's table is partial and in-frame only. Of roughly 14,000 clones listed, about four fifths are singletons. Sequences were derived from CD4+ or CD8+ T cells sorted from blood, sampled in a trial of the OX40 agonist ivuxolimab. The receptors shown here come from an adult with an advanced solid tumor such as melanoma, head and neck, liver or kidney cancer.

The chain couples TRBV7-3 to TRBJ2-3; 10 nucleotides line up with TRBD2. Unmatched junction bases numbered 1, after V lost 4 bases and J lost 3 bases. Germline loops: CDR1 SGHTA, CDR2 FQGTGA. This CDR3 has 14 residues. The CDR3 protein is CASSSTSGTDTQYF. CDR3 DNA: TGTGCCAGCAGCTCGACTAGCGGGACAGATACGCAGTATTTT.

The rearrangement links TRBV19 to TRBJ2-1, with 9 bases matching TRBD2. The CDR3 contains 13 residues. The V gene's germline CDR1 is LNHDA and CDR2 SQIVND (reference sequence). J gave up 7 bases and V 6 bases, and 4 bases lay outside the gene matches. The CDR3, as DNA: TGTGCCAGTAGCCTAGCGGGGCGGAATGAGCAGTTCTTC. Amino acid sequence: CASSLAGRNEQFF.

V is TRBV6-8 and J is TRBJ2-7; no clear D gene. Per germline, CDR1 MNHGY and CDR2 SAAAGT. Trimming cost V 7 bases and J 2 bases, with 3 bases left between them. This CDR3 contains 10 residues. CDR3 amino acids: CASNAYEQYF. In DNA, the CDR3 is TGTGCCAGCAACGCCTACGAGCAGTACTTC.

The genes are TRBV6-1 and TRBJ1-2; unclear D gene. The CDR3 runs 17 residues. The germline V gene encodes CDR1 MNHNS and CDR2 SASEGT. V shed 1 base and J shed 1 base, with 16 bases lying between them. Written as DNA, the CDR3 is TGTGCCAGCAGTGAAGGGCTAGGAAGGGCCCTTAACTATGGCTACACCTTC. Translation: CASSEGLGRALNYGYTF.

The rearrangement uses TRBV30 and TRBJ2-1, with a possible D match to TRBD2 (5 bases). CDR1 GTSNPN and CDR2 SVGIG come from the germline V gene (reference sequence). The CDR3 sequence is 17 residues long. Trimming removed 0 bases at V and 0 bases at J, with 15 bases between. The CDR3 loop is CAWSVYGMGSSYNEQFF. CDR3 coding DNA: TGTGCCTGGAGTGTTTATGGGATGGGGAGCTCCTACAATGAGCAGTTCTTC.

The V and J genes are TRBV7-4 and TRBJ2-7, with a possible D match to TRBD1 (6 bases). V dropped 5 bases and J dropped 0 bases, with 14 bases sitting between them. The CDR3 is 15 amino acids. CDR1 and CDR2 (germline): SGHVT, SQSDAQ. This chain's CDR3 is CASSDRQDTSYEQYF. CDR3 nucleotide sequence: TGTGCCAGCAGCGACAGACAGGATACCTCCTACGAGCAGTACTTC.

The V and J genes are TRBV7-3 and TRBJ2-1; 10 bases are a match to TRBD2. After removal of 4 bases from V and 6 bases from J, the junction contained 6 bases not matched to a gene. Germline V gene data show CDR1 as SGHTA and CDR2 as FQGTGA. This CDR3 has 15 amino acids. The CDR3 nucleotides are TGTGCCAGCAGCTCCACTAGCGGGAACAGCAATGAGCAGTTCTTC. Its protein is CASSSTSGNSNEQFF.

The chain recombines TRBV6-1 with TRBJ2-5; 12 bases are shared with TRBD2. The V gene's germline CDR1 is MNHNS and CDR2 SASEGT. V shed 2 bases, J shed 2 bases, and the junction held 0 bases outside the gene matches. The CDR3 extends over 15 amino acids. The chain's CDR3 is CASSELAGGQETQYF. The DNA for the CDR3 is TGTGCCAGCAGTGAACTAGCGGGGGGGCAAGAGACCCAGTACTTC.

This chain links TRBV5-8 with TRBJ2-7; tentative D call: TRBD1 (6 bases). Trimming left V 2 bases short and J 2 bases short, with 11 bases between. There are 14 residues in the CDR3. Germline assignment: CDR1 SGHTS and CDR2 YDEGEE. This chain's CDR3 is CASSFRTAPYEQYF. DNA of the CDR3: TGTGCCAGCAGCTTTAGGACAGCGCCCTACGAGCAGTACTTC.

The V gene is TRBV6-4, the J gene TRBJ1-2, with D unclear. CDR1 MRHNA and CDR2 SNTAGT come from the germline V gene. Trimming removed 0 bases from V and 6 bases from J, with 2 bases in between. This CDR3 comprises 11 residues. This CDR3 reads CASSDSNGYTF. CDR3 in DNA: TGTGCCAGCAGTGACTCTAATGGCTACACCTTC.

V and J are TRBV5-8 and TRBJ2-7; the match to TRBD1 covers 8 bases. Germline CDR1 reads SGHTS; CDR2 reads YDEGEE. This CDR3 has 15 residues. V shed 4 bases and J 5 bases; nucleotides not matched to a gene: 11. The CDR3 DNA reads as TGTGCCAGCAGCCCCCGGGCAGGGGGCAAAGACGAGCAGTACTTC. As protein: CASSPRAGGKDEQYF.

The chain uses TRBV7-9 and TRBJ2-1; D is perhaps TRBD1 (7 bases). V lost 2 bases and J lost 3, with 17 bases in between. The germline V gene has CDR1 SEHNR and CDR2 FQNEAQ (reference sequence). The CDR3 sequence is 17 residues long. The CDR3 reads CASSLIGGAGGYNEQFF. The DNA of the CDR3 is TGTGCCAGCAGCTTAATTGGCGGGGCAGGGGGCTACAATGAGCAGTTCTTC.

The V gene is TRBV5-1, the J gene TRBJ2-7; 8 positions agree with TRBD2. This CDR3 spans 14 amino acids. Germline lookup yields CDR1 SGHRS and CDR2 YFSETQ. The V and J ends lost 4 bases and 4 bases, in that order; junction bases with no gene match: 7. In DNA, the CDR3 is TGCGCCAGCAGCCTGAGCGGGGGAAGGTACGAGCAGTACTTC. Translation: CASSLSGGRYEQYF.

This sequence joins TRBV30 and TRBJ1-4; 8 bases agree with TRBD1. The CDR3 length is 15 residues. Germline lookup yields CDR1 GTSNPN and CDR2 SVGIG (reference sequence). With V trimmed by 0 bases and J by 5 bases, 5 bases remained unmatched. The CDR3 spells CAWSVPRGQNEKLFF. CDR3 nucleotide sequence: TGTGCCTGGAGTGTACCCAGGGGGCAGAATGAAAAACTGTTTTTT.

This clone was seen a few times. The chain recombines TRBV29-1 with TRBJ2-1, with D tentatively TRBD1 (5 bases). Germline V gene data show CDR1 as SQVTM and CDR2 as ANQGSEA. This CDR3 is built from 14 residues. The germline V and J ends were trimmed by 3 bases and 5 bases, with 14 bases remaining between them. The CDR3 reads CSVELQGRHNEQFF. In nucleotides, the CDR3 is TGCAGCGTTGAGCTTCAGGGTCGCCACAATGAGCAGTTCTTC.

The chain joins TRBV6-4 to TRBJ1-2, with D hard to call. Trimming took 3 bases from V and 3 from J, leaving 20 bases between them. Germline lookup yields CDR1 MRHNA and CDR2 SNTAGT. This CDR3 has 17 residues. DNA of the CDR3: TGTGCCAGCAGTGAGTGTAGCATTCGGAGCGTCGACTATGGCTACACCTTC. Translating it yields CASSECSIRSVDYGYTF.

The genes are TRBV4-2 and TRBJ2-2, with 9 bases fitting TRBD1. V lost 0 bases, J lost 6 bases, and 5 bases stayed unmatched. Germline assignment: CDR1 LGHNA and CDR2 YNFKEQ. CDR3 size: 16 residues. CDR3 protein: CASSQEGTGPPGELFF. The CDR3, as DNA: TGTGCCAGCAGCCAAGAGGGGACAGGGCCCCCCGGGGAGCTGTTTTTT.

This chain's CDR3 is CASSEGAGGQETQYF. In nucleotides, the CDR3 is TGTGCCAGCAGTGAAGGTGCAGGCGGCCAAGAGACCCAGTACTTC. The chain links TRBV6-1 to TRBJ2-5; D is uncertain. Trimming left V 1 base short and J 1 base short, with 10 bases between. CDR1 is MNHNS, CDR2 SASEGT, per germline. The CDR3 has 15 amino acids.

V usage is TRBV6-5 and J usage is TRBJ2-3; D is possibly TRBD2 (5 bases). The CDR3 is 14 amino acids. Germline V lookup: CDR1 MNHEY, CDR2 SVGAGI. Deletions cut 3 bases from V and 3 bases from J, with 10 bases between. This CDR3 reads CASSYGSRTDTQYF. The CDR3 DNA follows: TGTGCCAGCAGTTATGGGAGTAGAACAGATACGCAGTATTTT.

The chain couples TRBV9 to TRBJ2-5, with 9 bases fitting TRBD1. The CDR3 runs to 14 residues. V was clipped by 2 bases and J by 3 bases; unmatched bases: 2. CDR1 is SGDLS and CDR2 is YYNGEE in the germline V gene. CDR3 sequence (DNA): TGTGCCAGCAGCGTTAGGACAGGGGAAGAGACCCAGTACTTC. It encodes CASSVRTGEETQYF.